The T cell receptor (beta chain) under discussion was sequenced for a study of T cell responses to AZD1222 COVID-19 vaccine. General study results and limits: Baseline serology detected seropositivity in only a handful of AZD1222 recipients. The peak T cell response came first, and repertoires were sampled only after it. The breadth and depth of Spike-specific TCRs increased once two AZD1222 doses had been given. Clonal diversity may have been underestimated in mostly white British donors.

Here immunoSEQ multiplex PCR was the method, and the copy in TCRdb shows in-frame clones only, minus some. The sample has roughly 70,000 clones; approximately 79% are singletons. A remark on this clone: Its antigen is unidentified.

Per germline, CDR1 MNHEY and CDR2 SVGAGI. The CDR3 is made up of 13 amino acids. Trimming stripped 6 bases from V and 4 bases from J, with 10 bases between. Sample: peripheral blood, taken on day 0 of MenACWY control vaccination. This receptor was identified in an adult in good health. This rearrangement joins TRBV6-5 to TRBJ1-5; a weak D match, TRBD1 (5 bases). CDR3 sequence (DNA): TGTGCCAGCAGCGTAGACAGAAATCAGCCCCAGCATTTT. Amino acid sequence: CASSVDRNQPQHF.